The clone carrying this T cell receptor (beta chain) was recorded once. No antigen is known for it. V gave up 1 base and J gave up 4 bases, with 7 bases separating them. The CDR3 totals 14 residues. Germline V CDR1 and CDR2: SGHDN, FVKESK. This sample is part of a study of T cell responses to AZD1222 COVID-19 vaccine. Study results and limitations: After the peak T cell response, and only then, were repertoires sampled.

Data came from immunoSEQ multiplex PCR; TCRdb stores just in-frame clones and leaves some out. The sample yields 150,000 or so clones, approximately 91% seen once. Sequencing used peripheral blood, obtained 28 days after the second AZD1222 dose. The chain couples TRBV14 to TRBJ1-4, with no clear D. This receptor was taken from an adult who received the AZD1222 COVID-19 vaccine. The CDR3 loop is CASSQAGLNEKLFF. In nucleotides, the CDR3 is TGTGCCAGCAGCCAAGCCGGGCTTAATGAAAAACTGTTTTTT. The full variable domain, in which reference TRBV14 and TRBJ1-4 provide the parts outside the CDR3, is EAGVTQFPSHSVIEKGQTVTLRCDPISGHDNLYWYRRVMGKEIKFLLHFVKESKQDESGMPNNRFLAERTGGTYSTLKVQPAELEDSGVYFCASSQAGLNEKLFFGSGTQLSVL.